The 4 T cell receptor beta chains below come from one sample, sequenced in a study of tumor-infiltrating lymphocytes in primary liver carcinoma. Between roughly 20 and 33 mg of unsorted bulk tissue served as the source from which RNA and DNA were co-extracted. Making TCR beta cDNA involved 400 to 600 ng total RNA and a constant-region primer. For TCR beta, libraries were produced by three nested multiplex PCR rounds using slightly modified ARM-PCR. A C-beta reverse primer and TRBV1-TRBV30 forward primers served in each of the first two PCR rounds, at about 10 cycles apiece. One entry per CDR3 protein, called by TCRdb with MiXCR from the multiplex PCR reads. The sample lists about 100,000 distinct CDR3 sequences, around 71% occurring once. Material for sequencing was liver tumor tissue from sampling region 2. The sample's subset: tumor region T2, inferior pole. The receptors originated from a woman aged 60-70 years with primary liver carcinoma and hepatitis B virus infection.

Note on this clonotype: The junction and the germline gene differ at one end; a read error may be behind it. V is TRBV11-2 and J is TRBJ2-4, with TRBD2 matching over 14 bases. The CDR3 is 19 residues long. Germline CDR1 and CDR2: SGHAT and FQNNGV. The DNA for the CDR3 is TGCGCCAGCAACCCTCGACTAGCGGGAGGGCCTCGGATCAAAAACATTCAGCACTTC. It is translated as CASNPRLAGGPRIKNIQHF.

This clonotype occurred a few times. This may arise from a read error, as a much more abundant clone is one base away. The chain carries TRBV29-1 and TRBJ1-2; D possibly corresponds to TRBD1 (5 bases). Trimming took off 0 bases at V and 8 bases at J, with 19 bases between the two ends. This CDR3 is built from 15 residues. Germline lookup yields CDR1 SQVTM and CDR2 ANQGSEA. The DNA of the CDR3 is TGCAGCGTTGAAGAGGCCCACTCGGGACTTGGGGGCTACACCTTC. The encoded protein is CSVEEAHSGLGGYTF.

On this clonotype itself: The germline gene is not matched at one end of the junction; a read error may be the cause. V is TRBV11-2 and J is TRBJ2-6, with 8 bases aligning to TRBD1. There are 14 residues in the CDR3. Germline CDR1 reads SGHAT; CDR2 reads FQNNGV. The CDR3 DNA sequence: TGTGCAAGCAGCTTAGAGCCAGGGGGCAACGCCCTGACTTTC. Translating gives CASSLEPGGNALTF.

This chain joins TRBV28 and TRBJ2-7, with D possibly TRBD2 on 6 matching bases. V was shortened by 8 bases and J by 3 bases, with 20 bases between the two germline ends. Germline V gene lookup returns CDR1 MDHEN and CDR2 SYDVKM. CDR3 length: 15 amino acids. Written as DNA, the CDR3 is TGTGCCAGCGGTTCCATCCAGGGAGGATTCTACGAGCAGTACTTC. Translated, it gives CASGSIQGGFYEQYF.